Below are 30 T cell receptor beta chains sequenced from a single sample in a study of shared clonotypes between healthy human individuals. TCRdb's copy holds only in-frame clones and misses some; the assay was immunoSEQ multiplex PCR. The table has over a million clones, 78% seen once. Sequencing was done on a sample of memory CD4+ T cells from PBMCs. The subset is: CD45RA-negative fraction. Receptors originate from a man between 18 and 29 years old in good health. Some clones in this sample may be carry-over from other donors' samples.

The V call is TRBV28, the J call TRBJ1-2; 9 nucleotides line up with TRBD1. This CDR3 contains 14 residues. CDR1 MDHEN and CDR2 SYDVKM come from the germline V gene. V lost 10 bases to trimming and J lost 2 bases; unmatched junction nucleotides: 8. CDR3 DNA: TGTGCCATTACCGGGACAGGGACCAACTATGGCTACACCTTC. Translation: CAITGTGTNYGYTF.

The V call is TRBV18, the J call TRBJ1-2; no firm D call. The CDR3 is 14 residues long. The germline V gene has CDR1 KGHSH and CDR2 LQKENI. Trimming removed 1 base from V and 2 bases from J, with 8 bases in between. In DNA form, the CDR3 reads TGTGCCAGCTCACCACAGGGTTCCAACTATGGCTACACCTTC. This encodes CASSPQGSNYGYTF.

J is TRBJ2-1 and V is TRBV4-1, with D perhaps matching TRBD1 or TRBD2 (5 bases each). Germline V gene lookup returns CDR1 MGHRA and CDR2 YSYEKL. Trimming removed 6 bases from V and 2 bases from J, with 5 bases in between. This CDR3 has 12 residues. Here the CDR3 reads CASRGAYNEQFF. The DNA of the CDR3 is TGCGCCAGCAGGGGGGCCTACAATGAGCAGTTCTTC.

As regards this clone: One base away lies a much larger clone, so this may be a sequencing read error. The rearrangement uses TRBV5-1 and TRBJ2-5, with unresolved D. There are 11 residues in the CDR3. V lost 7 bases, J lost 0 bases, and 4 bases lay in between. Germline V lookup: CDR1 SGHRS, CDR2 YFSETQ. CDR3 residues: CASGNQETQYF. CDR3 DNA sequence: TGCGCCAGCGGGAACCAAGAGACCCAGTACTTC. The complete variable domain, with remaining parts taken from reference TRBV5-1 and TRBJ2-5, reads KAGVTQTPRYLIKTRGQQVTLSCSPISGHRSVSWYQQTPGQGLQFLFEYFSETQRNKGNFPGRFSGRQFSNSRSEMNVSTLELGDSALYLCASGNQETQYFGPGTRLLVL.

Comments on this clone: Since a much larger clone is just one base distant, this may be a read error. The chain combines TRBV5-4 with TRBJ2-7, with 11 bases lining up with TRBD2. Germline lookup yields CDR1 SGHNT and CDR2 YYREEE (reference sequence). The CDR3 is 15 amino acids. The trim removed 4 bases at V and 0 bases at J, leaving 3 bases unmatched. The CDR3, as DNA: TGTGCCAGCAGCCTAACTAGCGGGAGCTCCTACGAGCAGTACTTC. Its translation: CASSLTSGSSYEQYF.

This clone appeared once. The chain uses TRBV28 and TRBJ1-1; no clear D gene. The germline gives CDR1 MDHEN, CDR2 SYDVKM. V was pared by 0 bases and J by 6 bases, with 5 bases between. The CDR3 runs to 12 residues. In DNA, the CDR3 is TGTGCCAGCAGTTTATGGCACTCTGAAGCTTTCTTT. Encoded protein: CASSLWHSEAFF.

This clone was found a few times. In nucleotides, the CDR3 is TGTGCCAGCAAGGTCGGGGGCGTAGGCAATGAGCAGTTCTTC. It is translated as CASKVGGVGNEQFF. This chain uses TRBV6-6 with TRBJ2-1, with D perhaps TRBD1 or TRBD2 (6 bases each). CDR1 is MNHNY, CDR2 SVGAGI, per germline (reference sequence). Trimming removed 7 bases at V and 6 bases at J, with 16 bases between. CDR3 size: 14 residues.

This rearrangement joins TRBV4-3 to TRBJ2-7; D not resolved. The DNA end favors TRBJ2-1, so the J call may be wrong. This CDR3 is built from 14 residues. Looked up from germline, CDR1 is LGHNA and CDR2 is YSLEER. The CDR3 DNA is TGCGCCAGCAGCCAGCGGTCGGGTGTAAATGAGCAGTTCTTC. Residues: CASSQRSGVNEQFF.

This clone has just a few counts. The chain is built from TRBV9 and TRBJ2-7, with no clear D. There are 15 residues in the CDR3. The germline V gene has CDR1 SGDLS and CDR2 YYNGEE. The V gene lost 0 bases and the J gene lost 2 bases, with 12 bases spanning the gap. CDR3 loop: CASSVALGITYEQYF. CDR3 DNA sequence: TGTGCCAGCAGCGTAGCGCTGGGGATAACCTACGAGCAGTACTTC.

With regard to this clone: Other DNA sequences in this specimen translate into the identical CDR3. V and J are TRBV30 and TRBJ2-1, with D hard to call. The CDR3 contains 11 residues. The V gene lost 0 bases and the J gene lost 7 bases, with 4 bases spanning the gap. Germline values: CDR1 GTSNPN, CDR2 SVGIG (reference sequence). The CDR3 is CAWSVNNEQFF. Written as DNA, the CDR3 is TGTGCCTGGAGTGTAAATAATGAGCAGTTCTTC. Full variable domain (missing parts from reference TRBV30 and TRBJ2-1): SQTIHQWPATLVQPVGSPLSLECTVEGTSNPNLYWYRQAAGRGLQLLFYSVGIGQISSEVPQNLSASRPQDRQFILSSKKLLLSDSGFYLCAWSVNNEQFFGPGTRLTVL.

This clone appeared a single time. CDR3 in amino acids: CASSFGLWGQDQPQHF. The DNA of the CDR3 is TGTGCCAGCAGCTTCGGTCTTTGGGGGCAAGATCAGCCCCAGCATTTT. The chain employs TRBV7-8 and TRBJ1-5, with D tentatively TRBD1 (6 bases). The CDR3 is made up of 16 amino acids. V dropped 3 bases and J dropped 5 bases, with 17 bases sitting between them. The germline V gene has CDR1 SGHVS and CDR2 FQNEAQ.

This clone was observed a few times. The rearrangement joins TRBV12-5 to TRBJ1-4, with D tentatively TRBD1 (6 bases). The germline V gene encodes CDR1 LGHNT and CDR2 FRNRAP. The CDR3 length is 14 residues. V lost 6 bases and J lost 7, with 15 bases in between. The CDR3 region is CASGVTGMGEKLFF. As DNA, the CDR3 is TGTGCTAGTGGCGTCACAGGGATGGGTGAAAAACTGTTTTTT.

The chain joins TRBV6-5 to TRBJ1-1; D is uncertain. The CDR3 spans 15 residues. CDR1 is MNHEY and CDR2 is SVGAGI in the germline V gene. Trimming pared 2 bases from V and 0 bases from J, leaving 10 bases between. CDR3 DNA: TGTGCCAGCAGTTACCGTATATGGATGAACACTGAAGCTTTCTTT. The encoded protein is CASSYRIWMNTEAFF.

The chain employs TRBV27 and TRBJ2-7; D could derive from TRBD1 or TRBD2 (5 bases each). The V gene's germline CDR1 is MNHEY and CDR2 SMNVEV (reference sequence). The CDR3 length is 16 residues. Trimming pared 5 bases from V and 0 bases from J, leaving 17 bases between. CDR3 in amino acids: CASSIFGGTSSYEQYF. Here the CDR3 DNA reads TGTGCCAGCAGTATATTTGGTGGGACCTCCTCCTACGAGCAGTACTTC.

The J gene is TRBJ2-3, the V gene TRBV18; 7 bases agree with TRBD2. The V gene's germline CDR1 is KGHSH and CDR2 LQKENI. CDR3 length: 14 amino acids. V was pared by 0 bases and J by 5 bases, with 2 bases of the junction left unmatched. The DNA for the CDR3 is TGTGCCAGCTCACCACCGGCTAGCGGAGATACGCAGTATTTT. Translating it yields CASSPPASGDTQYF.

The rearrangement uses TRBV5-1 and TRBJ2-5; no firm D call. The CDR3 consists of 14 residues. V gave up 3 bases and J gave up 4 bases, with 13 bases separating them. The V gene's germline CDR1 is SGHRS and CDR2 YFSETQ. CDR3 loop: CASSSLWSLETQYF. DNA for the CDR3: TGCGCCAGCAGCTCACTATGGTCCCTAGAGACCCAGTACTTC.

CDR3 sequence: CSVTGPSSYEQYF. The CDR3 DNA reads as TGCAGCGTGACAGGGCCAAGCTCCTACGAGCAGTACTTC. The chain combines TRBV29-1 with TRBJ2-7; 7 bases agree with TRBD1. V dropped 6 bases and J dropped 0; count of bases not matched to a gene: 5. Germline lookup yields CDR1 SQVTM and CDR2 ANQGSEA. CDR3 length equals 13 residues.

The V call is TRBV7-9, the J call TRBJ1-2; D gene unclear. Trimming stripped 8 bases from V and 1 base from J, with 11 bases between. Per germline, CDR1 SEHNR and CDR2 FQNEAQ (reference sequence). The CDR3 has 13 amino acids. The CDR3 protein is CASAFGLNYGYTF. In DNA, the CDR3 is TGTGCCAGCGCCTTTGGCCTTAACTATGGCTACACCTTC.

This chain uses TRBV5-1 with TRBJ2-4; 7 bases map to TRBD2. J gave up 7 bases and V 0 bases, and 4 bases lay outside the gene matches. Germline V CDR1 and CDR2: SGHRS, YFSETQ. This CDR3 has 14 residues. This CDR3 is CASSLVAGDNIQYF. The CDR3 bases are TGCGCCAGCAGCTTGGTGGCGGGAGATAACATTCAGTACTTC.

The rearrangement links TRBV21-1 to TRBJ2-7; the table's D call, TRBD1, was not checked against the DNA. TRBV21-1 is assigned pseudogene status. The CDR3 runs to 18 residues. CDR3 in amino acids: CASSKGPSAGETSYEQYF. The DNA of the CDR3 is TGTGCCAGCAGCAAAGGGCCTTCGGCAGGGGAAACTTCCTACGAGCAGTACTTC.

V usage is TRBV10-3 and J usage is TRBJ2-1; perhaps D is TRBD1 or TRBD2 (5 bases each). V was pared by 10 bases and J by 4 bases, with 14 bases between. The V gene's germline CDR1 is ENHRY and CDR2 SYGVKD. CDR3 length: 13 residues. This CDR3 is CATGGTDYNEQFF. The CDR3 coding sequence is TGTGCCACAGGTGGGACGGATTACAATGAGCAGTTCTTC.

The J gene is TRBJ2-7, the V gene TRBV2, with D perhaps matching TRBD2 (5 bases). The CDR3 is 14 amino acids. Trimming took off 7 bases at V and 3 bases at J, with 16 bases between the two ends. CDR1 and CDR2 from the germline V gene are SNHLY and FYNNEI. The CDR3 protein is CASTWDRGNYEQYF. DNA for the CDR3: TGTGCCAGCACCTGGGATAGAGGGAACTACGAGCAGTACTTC.

V is TRBV29-1 and J is TRBJ2-7; D gene uncertain. CDR1 is SQVTM and CDR2 is ANQGSEA in the germline V gene. This CDR3 contains 12 residues. Trimming took off 5 bases at V and 2 bases at J, with 10 bases between the two ends. The CDR3 coding sequence is TGCAGCGTTCGGACCGAACCCTACGAGCAGTACTTC. Translated, it gives CSVRTEPYEQYF.

In regard to this clone: A far larger clone is only one base removed, so a read error is likely. This chain uses TRBV30 with TRBJ1-2; TRBD1 might be the D (5 bases). CDR1 and CDR2 (germline): GTSNPN, SVGIG (reference sequence). The CDR3 consists of 10 residues. The CDR3 protein is CAWMGVGYAF. The CDR3 region has the DNA TGTGCCTGGATGGGGGTTGGCTACGCCTTC.

This chain uses TRBV25-1 with TRBJ1-4; no firm D call. This CDR3 has 15 residues. Trimming pared 4 bases from V and 7 bases from J, leaving 16 bases between. Looked up from germline, CDR1 is MGHDK and CDR2 is SYGVNS. CDR3 amino acids: CASSARLTMGEKLFF. For the CDR3, the DNA is TGTGCCAGCAGTGCCCGACTTACGATGGGTGAAAAACTGTTTTTT.

This chain uses TRBV7-2 with TRBJ2-7; D might be TRBD1 (6 bases). CDR3 size: 13 residues. CDR1 SGHTA and CDR2 FQGNSA come from the germline V gene. V dropped 4 bases and J dropped 3 bases, with 10 bases sitting between them. Here the CDR3 DNA reads TGTGCCAGCAGCTCGGACAGTCACTACGAGCAGTACTTC. It specifies CASSSDSHYEQYF.

This clone came up a few times. The chain carries TRBV2 and TRBJ2-3; D may be TRBD2 (7 bases). V was pared by 6 bases and J by 1 base, with 14 bases between. The CDR3 loop spans 15 amino acids. The V gene's germline CDR1 is SNHLY and CDR2 FYNNEI. The CDR3 sequence: CASRGGRAGTDTQYF. CDR3 sequence (DNA): TGTGCCAGCAGGGGGGGGCGGGCTGGCACAGATACGCAGTATTTT.

The V call is TRBV4-1, the J call TRBJ2-5; D is ambiguous. V shed 1 base and J shed 5 bases, with 11 bases lying between them. The CDR3 spans 14 residues. Germline-derived CDR1 and CDR2 are MGHRA and YSYEKL. Here the CDR3 reads CASSQARSGETQYF. CDR3 nucleotide sequence: TGCGCCAGCAGCCAAGCTAGGTCTGGGGAGACCCAGTACTTC.

This CDR3 is CASSLAGGYSGDEQFF. Written as DNA, the CDR3 is TGCGCCAGCAGTCTAGCGGGAGGTTATTCCGGCGATGAGCAGTTCTTC. This chain joins TRBV5-1 and TRBJ2-1; 11 bases align to TRBD2. Germline values: CDR1 SGHRS, CDR2 YFSETQ. V lost 5 bases and J lost 8; bases outside the gene matches: 12. There are 16 residues in the CDR3.

This sequence joins TRBV18 and TRBJ2-2; 7 bases match TRBD2. Germline values: CDR1 KGHSH, CDR2 LQKENI. V was pared by 1 base and J by 3 bases, with 5 bases of the junction left unmatched. CDR3 length: 16 amino acids. The CDR3 sequence is CASSPLASGYTGELFF. CDR3 nucleotides: TGTGCCAGCTCACCACTCGCTAGCGGTTACACCGGGGAGCTGTTTTTT.